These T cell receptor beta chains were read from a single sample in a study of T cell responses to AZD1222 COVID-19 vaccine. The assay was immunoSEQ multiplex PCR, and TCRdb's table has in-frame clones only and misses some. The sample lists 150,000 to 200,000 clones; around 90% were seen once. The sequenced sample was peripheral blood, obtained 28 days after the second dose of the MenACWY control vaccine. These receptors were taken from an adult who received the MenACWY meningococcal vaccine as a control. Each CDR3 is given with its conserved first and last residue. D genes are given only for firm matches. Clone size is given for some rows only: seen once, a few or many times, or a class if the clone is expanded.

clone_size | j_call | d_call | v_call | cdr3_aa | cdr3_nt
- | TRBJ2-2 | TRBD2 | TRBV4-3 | CASSPQGGANTGELFF | TGCGCCAGCAGCCCTCAGGGAGGGGCGAACACCGGGGAGCTGTTTTTT
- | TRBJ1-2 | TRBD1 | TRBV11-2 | CASSLALEWTGRSNYGYTF | TGTGCCAGCAGCTTAGCCCTCGAATGGACAGGGAGATCTAACTATGGCTACACCTTC
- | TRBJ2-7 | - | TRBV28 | CASMGADKTSSYEQYF | TGTGCCAGCATGGGAGCGGATAAAACTAGCTCCTACGAGCAGTACTTC
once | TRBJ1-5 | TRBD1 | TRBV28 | CASSSTGDYSNQPQHF | TGTGCCAGCAGTTCTACAGGGGACTATAGCAATCAGCCCCAGCATTTT
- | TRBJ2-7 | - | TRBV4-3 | CASSQDQTYEQYF | TGCGCCAGCAGCCAAGATCAGACCTACGAGCAGTACTTC
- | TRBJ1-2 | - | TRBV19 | CASTGAEGVYGYTF | TGTGCCAGTACCGGGGCCGAGGGGGTCTATGGCTACACCTTC
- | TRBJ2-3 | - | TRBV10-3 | CATEIGNLIGDTQYF | TGTGCCACTGAAATCGGGAACCTCATAGGGGATACGCAGTATTTT
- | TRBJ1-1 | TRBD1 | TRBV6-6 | CASTAFGQGDTEAFF | TGTGCCAGCACGGCGTTTGGACAGGGAGATACTGAAGCTTTCTTT
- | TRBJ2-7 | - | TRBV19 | CASRPRGAAYEQYF | TGTGCCAGTAGGCCCCGAGGCGCCGCCTACGAGCAGTACTTC
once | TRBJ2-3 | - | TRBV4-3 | CASSQAAQARTDTQYF | TGCGCCAGCAGCCAAGCCGCCCAGGCACGCACAGATACGCAGTATTTT
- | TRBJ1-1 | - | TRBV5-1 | CASSLNQGGTEAFF | TGCGCCAGCAGCTTGAACCAGGGAGGTACTGAAGCTTTCTTT
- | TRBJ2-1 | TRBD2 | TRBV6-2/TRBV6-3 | CASSQAGLVTNEQFF | TGTGCCAGCAGTCAAGCGGGACTAGTGACCAATGAGCAGTTCTTC
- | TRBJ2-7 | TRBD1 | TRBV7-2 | CASSLLRTGTYEQYF | TGTGCCAGCAGCTTACTCAGGACAGGGACCTACGAGCAGTACTTC
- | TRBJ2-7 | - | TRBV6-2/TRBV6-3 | CASSAYEQYF | TGTGCCAGCAGTGCGTACGAGCAGTACTTC
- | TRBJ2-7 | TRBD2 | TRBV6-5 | CASSYVWGGILHEQYF | TGTGCCAGCAGTTACGTTTGGGGGGGAATCCTCCACGAGCAGTACTTC
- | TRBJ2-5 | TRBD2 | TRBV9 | CASSVGGAGGKETQYF | TGTGCCAGCAGCGTAGGGGGAGCGGGAGGGAAAGAGACCCAGTACTTC
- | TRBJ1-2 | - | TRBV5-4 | CASSLEGTPYGYTF | TGTGCCAGCAGCTTGGAGGGGACTCCTTACGGCTACACCTTC
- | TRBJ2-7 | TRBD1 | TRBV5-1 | CASSFRQGDEQYF | TGCGCCAGCAGCTTTAGACAGGGGGACGAGCAGTACTTC
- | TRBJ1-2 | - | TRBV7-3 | CASSLGSGYGYTF | TGTGCCAGCAGCTTAGGATCGGGCTATGGCTACACCTTC
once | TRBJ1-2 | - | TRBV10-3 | CAISERQTHNYGYTF | TGTGCCATCAGTGAACGGCAGACTCACAACTATGGCTACACCTTC
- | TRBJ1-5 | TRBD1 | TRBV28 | CASSLNLILGGQGLNQPQHF | TGTGCCAGCAGTTTAAACCTGATACTAGGTGGACAGGGGCTTAATCAGCCCCAGCATTTT